This T cell receptor beta chain was recovered during a study of radiation and T cells in renal cell carcinoma. The germline gives CDR1 KGHSH, CDR2 LQKENI. This CDR3 region has 15 residues. V lost 2 bases and J lost 4, with 13 bases in between. Time point described: baseline pretreatment blood. Treatment: 15 Gy SBRT to primary tumor, nephrectomy 4 weeks later. Only in-frame clones appear in the TCRdb table, and some are missing; sequencing was by immunoSEQ multiplex PCR. The table records approximately 100,000 clones, 80% to 90% of them present only once. The TCR originated in a man aged 50-60 years with renal cell carcinoma. The chain joins TRBV18 to TRBJ2-3; tentative D call: TRBD2 (5 bases). Sequenced here: blood, sampled from a patient whose treatment included radiotherapy and nephrectomy. CDR3 protein: CASSPWTLEADTQYF. The CDR3 DNA sequence: TGTGCCAGCTCACCATGGACCCTGGAGGCAGATACGCAGTATTTT.